A selection of T cell receptor beta chains follows, all from one sample in a study of blood T cell repertoires in COVID-19. Measured with immunoSEQ multiplex PCR; TCRdb has only the in-frame clones, and not every one. Of a few hundred thousand clones listed, roughly 84% are singletons. Source material: PBMCs or T cells enriched from blood (not recorded which). These receptors were obtained from a woman in her 30s who had recovered from COVID-19. CDR3s include the opening cysteine and the closing phenylalanine or tryptophan. A D gene is named only where the DNA matches it firmly. Part of the rows lack a size; the others show once, few, many or a class for expanded clones.

V gene: TRBV2; D gene: TRBD1; J gene: TRBJ1-2; clone size: NA; CDR3 protein: CASTKQGARDGYTF; CDR3 DNA: TGTGCCAGCACCAAACAGGGGGCGAGGGATGGCTACACCTTC
V gene: TRBV11-3; D gene: NA; J gene: TRBJ2-1; clone size: NA; CDR3 protein: CASSFMGGPYNEQFF; CDR3 DNA: TGTGCCAGCAGCTTTATGGGGGGACCCTACAATGAGCAGTTCTTC
V gene: TRBV6-2/TRBV6-3; D gene: NA; J gene: TRBJ2-2; clone size: NA; CDR3 protein: CASSSDLDTGELFF; CDR3 DNA: TGTGCCAGCAGTTCCGACTTAGACACCGGGGAGCTGTTTTTT
V gene: TRBV2; D gene: NA; J gene: TRBJ1-1; clone size: NA; CDR3 protein: CASSEQGTEAFF; CDR3 DNA: TGTGCCAGCAGTGAACAGGGTACTGAAGCTTTCTTT
V gene: TRBV7-9; D gene: TRBD1; J gene: TRBJ2-7; clone size: NA; CDR3 protein: CASSQPGQGYEQYF; CDR3 DNA: TGTGCCAGCAGCCAACCGGGACAGGGCTACGAGCAGTACTTC
V gene: TRBV5-6; D gene: TRBD1; J gene: TRBJ2-7; clone size: few; CDR3 protein: CASGPGTGAFYEQYF; CDR3 DNA: TGTGCCAGCGGACCCGGGACAGGGGCCTTCTACGAGCAGTACTTC
V gene: TRBV12-3/TRBV12-4; D gene: NA; J gene: TRBJ1-5; clone size: NA; CDR3 protein: CASSLSSNQPQHF; CDR3 DNA: TGTGCCAGCAGTTTAAGCAGCAATCAGCCCCAGCATTTT
V gene: TRBV30; D gene: NA; J gene: TRBJ2-3; clone size: NA; CDR3 protein: CAWSLLGLSTDTQYF; CDR3 DNA: TGTGCCTGGAGTCTGTTGGGGCTTAGCACAGATACGCAGTATTTT
V gene: TRBV28; D gene: TRBD2; J gene: TRBJ2-1; clone size: NA; CDR3 protein: CASSSARTSGRARGNEQFF; CDR3 DNA: TGTGCCAGCAGTTCCGCCCGAACTAGCGGGAGGGCCCGGGGGAATGAGCAGTTCTTC
V gene: TRBV6-5; D gene: TRBD1; J gene: TRBJ1-3; clone size: NA; CDR3 protein: CASSYSGQGSGTIYF; CDR3 DNA: TGTGCCAGCAGTTACTCCGGACAGGGGAGCGGCACCATATATTTT
V gene: TRBV11-2; D gene: NA; J gene: TRBJ1-6; clone size: NA; CDR3 protein: CASSFSGARGSPLHF; CDR3 DNA: TGTGCCAGCAGCTTCTCAGGGGCCAGGGGTTCACCCCTCCACTTT
V gene: TRBV30; D gene: TRBD1; J gene: TRBJ1-2; clone size: NA; CDR3 protein: CAWSMGQNYGYTF; CDR3 DNA: TGTGCCTGGAGTATGGGACAGAACTATGGCTACACCTTC
V gene: TRBV9; D gene: TRBD1; J gene: TRBJ1-3; clone size: once; CDR3 protein: CASSAGQGYSGNTIYF; CDR3 DNA: TGTGCCAGCAGCGCCGGACAGGGTTATTCTGGAAACACCATATATTTT
V gene: TRBV7-9; D gene: NA; J gene: TRBJ1-1; clone size: NA; CDR3 protein: CASSGTTEAFF; CDR3 DNA: TGTGCCAGCAGCGGCACCACTGAAGCTTTCTTT
V gene: TRBV30; D gene: TRBD1; J gene: TRBJ1-1; clone size: NA; CDR3 protein: CAWSRGQLNTEAFF; CDR3 DNA: TGTGCCTGGAGCCGGGGACAGTTGAACACTGAAGCTTTCTTT
V gene: TRBV5-1; D gene: NA; J gene: TRBJ1-1; clone size: NA; CDR3 protein: CASSLVGDSNTEAFF; CDR3 DNA: TGCGCCAGCAGCCTGGTAGGGGACTCGAACACTGAAGCTTTCTTT
V gene: TRBV28; D gene: TRBD1; J gene: TRBJ1-5; clone size: NA; CDR3 protein: CASSLDREDSNQPQHF; CDR3 DNA: TGTGCCAGCAGTTTAGACAGGGAGGATAGCAATCAGCCCCAGCATTTT
V gene: TRBV7-2; D gene: TRBD1; J gene: TRBJ2-5; clone size: NA; CDR3 protein: CASSQEDRVETQYF; CDR3 DNA: TGTGCCAGCAGCCAAGAAGACAGGGTAGAGACCCAGTACTTC
V gene: TRBV11-2; D gene: NA; J gene: TRBJ1-4; clone size: once; CDR3 protein: CASSSLRGGGEKLFF; CDR3 DNA: TGTGCCAGCAGCTCACTCCGCGGGGGTGGAGAAAAACTGTTTTTT
V gene: TRBV5-1; D gene: TRBD1; J gene: TRBJ2-2; clone size: NA; CDR3 protein: CASSSPRDRGITSGELFF; CDR3 DNA: TGCGCCAGCAGCTCCCCTCGGGACAGGGGTATAACGTCCGGGGAGCTGTTTTTT
V gene: TRBV29-1; D gene: NA; J gene: TRBJ1-1; clone size: NA; CDR3 protein: CSVDERTTNTEAFF; CDR3 DNA: TGCAGCGTTGATGAGAGGACAACAAACACTGAAGCTTTCTTT
V gene: TRBV19; D gene: NA; J gene: TRBJ1-1; clone size: NA; CDR3 protein: CASSRNLGRATEAFF; CDR3 DNA: TGTGCCAGTAGTAGAAATCTCGGGAGGGCCACTGAAGCTTTCTTT
V gene: TRBV7-2; D gene: NA; J gene: TRBJ1-2; clone size: few; CDR3 protein: CASSFAGGLGLGYTF; CDR3 DNA: TGTGCCAGCAGCTTCGCCGGGGGGCTTGGATTAGGCTACACCTTC
V gene: TRBV5-1; D gene: TRBD2; J gene: TRBJ2-3; clone size: NA; CDR3 protein: CASTMSGGVNLVDTQYF; CDR3 DNA: TGCGCCAGCACGATGAGCGGGGGGGTGAATTTGGTGGATACGCAGTATTTT
V gene: TRBV2; D gene: TRBD1; J gene: TRBJ1-1; clone size: NA; CDR3 protein: CASQTGGNTEAFF; CDR3 DNA: TGTGCCAGCCAAACAGGGGGGAACACTGAAGCTTTCTTT
V gene: TRBV30; D gene: NA; J gene: TRBJ2-1; clone size: NA; CDR3 protein: CAWSVYSPRDGVDNEQFF; CDR3 DNA: TGTGCCTGGAGTGTCTACAGTCCCCGAGATGGCGTTGACAATGAGCAGTTCTTC
V gene: TRBV7-8; D gene: NA; J gene: TRBJ1-6; clone size: once; CDR3 protein: CASSLEGGPLPRSPLHF; CDR3 DNA: TGTGCCAGCAGCTTAGAGGGAGGGCCCCTACCACGGTCACCCCTCCACTTT
V gene: TRBV19; D gene: NA; J gene: TRBJ1-1; clone size: NA; CDR3 protein: CASSMGRVNTEAFF; CDR3 DNA: TGTGCCAGTAGTATGGGCAGGGTGAACACTGAAGCTTTCTTT
V gene: TRBV27; D gene: NA; J gene: TRBJ1-2; clone size: once; CDR3 protein: CASSLLVTEAGYTF; CDR3 DNA: TGTGCCAGCAGTTTATTGGTCACCGAAGCTGGCTACACCTTC
V gene: TRBV6-5; D gene: TRBD1; J gene: TRBJ1-1; clone size: NA; CDR3 protein: CASRPTGGNTEAFF; CDR3 DNA: TGTGCCAGCAGGCCTACAGGGGGGAACACTGAAGCTTTCTTT
V gene: TRBV9; D gene: TRBD1; J gene: TRBJ2-2; clone size: NA; CDR3 protein: CASSLRQGGTGELFF; CDR3 DNA: TGTGCCAGCAGCCTAAGACAGGGGGGCACCGGGGAGCTGTTTTTT